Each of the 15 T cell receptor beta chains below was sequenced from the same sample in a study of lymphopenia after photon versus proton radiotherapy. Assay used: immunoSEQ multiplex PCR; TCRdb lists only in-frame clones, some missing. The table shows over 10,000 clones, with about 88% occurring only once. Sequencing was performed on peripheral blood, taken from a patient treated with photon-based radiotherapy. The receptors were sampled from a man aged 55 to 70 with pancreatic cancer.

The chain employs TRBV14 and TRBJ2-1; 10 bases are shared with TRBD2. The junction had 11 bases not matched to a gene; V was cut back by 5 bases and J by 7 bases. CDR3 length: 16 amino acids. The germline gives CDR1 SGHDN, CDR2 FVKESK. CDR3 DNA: TGTGCCAGCAGCTCTGGACTAGCGGTGATGGAGAATGAGCAGTTCTTC. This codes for CASSSGLAVMENEQFF.

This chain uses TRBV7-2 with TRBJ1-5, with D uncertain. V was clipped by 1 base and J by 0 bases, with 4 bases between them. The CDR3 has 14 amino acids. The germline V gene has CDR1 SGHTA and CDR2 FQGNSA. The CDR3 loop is CASSLDYSNQPQHF. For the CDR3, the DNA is TGTGCCAGCAGCTTAGACTATAGCAATCAGCCCCAGCATTTT.

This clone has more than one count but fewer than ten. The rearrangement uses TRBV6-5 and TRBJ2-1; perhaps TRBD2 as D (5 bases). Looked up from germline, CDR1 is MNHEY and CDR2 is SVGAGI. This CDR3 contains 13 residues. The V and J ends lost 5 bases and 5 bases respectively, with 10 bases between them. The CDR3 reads CASSRTEHNEQFF. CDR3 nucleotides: TGTGCCAGCAGTCGGACTGAACACAATGAGCAGTTCTTC.

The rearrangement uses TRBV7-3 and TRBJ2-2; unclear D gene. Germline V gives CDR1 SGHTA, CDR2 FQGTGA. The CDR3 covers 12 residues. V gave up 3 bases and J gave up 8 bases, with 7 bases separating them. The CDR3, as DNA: TGTGCCAGCAGCTTCCCCCGAGGGGAGCTGTTTTTT. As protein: CASSFPRGELFF.

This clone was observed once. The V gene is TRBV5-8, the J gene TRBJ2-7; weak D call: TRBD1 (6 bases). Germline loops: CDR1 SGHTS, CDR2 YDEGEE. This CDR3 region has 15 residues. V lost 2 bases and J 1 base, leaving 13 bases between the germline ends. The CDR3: CASSFQGGLSYEQYF. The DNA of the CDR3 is TGTGCCAGCAGCTTTCAAGGGGGATTGTCCTACGAGCAGTACTTC.

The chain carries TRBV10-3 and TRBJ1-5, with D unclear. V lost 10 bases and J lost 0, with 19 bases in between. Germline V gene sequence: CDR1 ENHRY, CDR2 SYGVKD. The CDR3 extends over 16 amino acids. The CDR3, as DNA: TGTGCCACACAATCGGAACAGAGCCTTAGCAATCAGCCCCAGCATTTT. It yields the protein CATQSEQSLSNQPQHF.

CDR3 bases: TGCGCCAGCAGCTTTTCCCGACCCCCTAAGCTGTTTTTT. Translation gives CASSFSRPPKLFF. The rearrangement joins TRBV5-1 to TRBJ2-2; D gene ambiguous. This CDR3 region has 13 residues. Per the germline V gene, CDR1 is SGHRS and CDR2 is YFSETQ. V was trimmed by 2 bases and J by 12 bases, leaving 14 bases between them.

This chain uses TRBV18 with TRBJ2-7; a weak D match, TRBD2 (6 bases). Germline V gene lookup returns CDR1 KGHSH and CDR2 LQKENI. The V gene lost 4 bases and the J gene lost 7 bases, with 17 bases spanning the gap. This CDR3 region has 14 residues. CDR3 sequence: CASSRDSSQMEQYF. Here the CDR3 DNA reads TGTGCCAGCTCACGGGACTCTTCGCAAATGGAGCAGTACTTC.

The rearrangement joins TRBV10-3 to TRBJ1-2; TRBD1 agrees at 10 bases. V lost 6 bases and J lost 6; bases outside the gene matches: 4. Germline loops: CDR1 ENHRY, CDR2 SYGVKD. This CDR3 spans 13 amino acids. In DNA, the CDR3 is TGTGCCATCAGGGCCGGGACAGGGGATGGCTACACCTTC. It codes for CAIRAGTGDGYTF.

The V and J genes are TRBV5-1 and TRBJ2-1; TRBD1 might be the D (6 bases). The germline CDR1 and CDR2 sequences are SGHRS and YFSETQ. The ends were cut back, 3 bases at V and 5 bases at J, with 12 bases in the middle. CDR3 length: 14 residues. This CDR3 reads CASSWDITHNEQFF. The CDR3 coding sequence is TGCGCCAGCAGCTGGGACATCACTCACAATGAGCAGTTCTTC.

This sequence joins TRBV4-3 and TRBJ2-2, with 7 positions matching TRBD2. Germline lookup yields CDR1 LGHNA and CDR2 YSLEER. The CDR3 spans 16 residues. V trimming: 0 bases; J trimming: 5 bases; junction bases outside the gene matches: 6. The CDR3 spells CASSQEGRAGTGELFF. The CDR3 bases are TGCGCCAGCAGCCAAGAGGGGAGGGCGGGGACCGGGGAGCTGTTTTTT.

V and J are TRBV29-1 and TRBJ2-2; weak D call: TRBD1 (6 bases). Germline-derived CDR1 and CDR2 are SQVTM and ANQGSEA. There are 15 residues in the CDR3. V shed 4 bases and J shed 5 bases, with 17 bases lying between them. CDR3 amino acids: CSVVSTQGKTGELFF. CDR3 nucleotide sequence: TGCAGCGTTGTTAGTACCCAGGGGAAGACCGGGGAGCTGTTTTTT.

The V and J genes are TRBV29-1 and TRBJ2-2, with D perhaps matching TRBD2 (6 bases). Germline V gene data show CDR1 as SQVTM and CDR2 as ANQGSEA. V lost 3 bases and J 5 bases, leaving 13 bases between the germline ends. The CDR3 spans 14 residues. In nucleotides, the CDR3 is TGCAGCGTTGACAGGCAGGGAGGAACCGGGGAGCTGTTTTTT. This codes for CSVDRQGGTGELFF.

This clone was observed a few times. The CDR3 protein is CASRGGRGYEQYF. The CDR3 nucleotides read TGTGCCAGCCGTGGGGGGCGCGGCTACGAGCAGTACTTC. V is TRBV2 and J is TRBJ2-7; D is tentatively TRBD1 or TRBD2 (6 bases each). The CDR3 is 13 amino acids. V dropped 8 bases and J dropped 3 bases, with 14 bases sitting between them. Germline V CDR1 and CDR2: SNHLY, FYNNEI.

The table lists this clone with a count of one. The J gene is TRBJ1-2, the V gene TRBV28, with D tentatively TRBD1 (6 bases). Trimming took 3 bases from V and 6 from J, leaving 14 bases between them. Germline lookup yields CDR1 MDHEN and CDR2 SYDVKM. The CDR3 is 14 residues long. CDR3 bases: TGTGCCAGCAGTTTTTTTGCCAGGGGAAATGGCTACACCTTC. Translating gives CASSFFARGNGYTF.